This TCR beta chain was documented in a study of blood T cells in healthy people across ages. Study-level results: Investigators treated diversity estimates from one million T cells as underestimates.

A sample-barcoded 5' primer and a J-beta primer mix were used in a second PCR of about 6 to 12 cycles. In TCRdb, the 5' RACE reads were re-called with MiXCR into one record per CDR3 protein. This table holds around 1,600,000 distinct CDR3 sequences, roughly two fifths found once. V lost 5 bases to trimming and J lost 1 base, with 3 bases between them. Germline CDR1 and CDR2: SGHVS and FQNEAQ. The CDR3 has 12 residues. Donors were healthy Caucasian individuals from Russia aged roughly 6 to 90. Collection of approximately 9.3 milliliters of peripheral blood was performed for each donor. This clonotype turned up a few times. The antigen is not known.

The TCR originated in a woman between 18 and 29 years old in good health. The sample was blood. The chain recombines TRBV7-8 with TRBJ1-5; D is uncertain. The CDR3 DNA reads TGTGCCAGCAGCGCGAGCAATCAGCCCCAGCATTTT. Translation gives CASSASNQPQHF.